The 24 T cell receptor beta chains in this list originate from one sample, sequenced in a study of CD8+ T cells in alopecia areata. RNA extraction was followed by reverse transcription into cDNA, which acted as the sequencing template. The table came from immunoSEQ multiplex PCR; TCRdb's copy has only in-frame clones and leaves some out. The profile shows roughly 190,000 clones, roughly 70% of them singletons. Regarding treatment: oral pan-JAK inhibitor, 5-10 mg twice daily. This specimen consisted of CD4+ T cells sorted from blood, obtained around week 50, from a patient treated with tofacitinib. The receptor set was obtained from a human donor with alopecia areata.

This rearrangement joins TRBV5-6 to TRBJ1-2, with D possibly being TRBD1 (5 bases). Germline CDR1 SGHDT, CDR2 YYEEEE. The CDR3 loop spans 13 amino acids. The V gene lost 0 bases and the J gene lost 4 bases, with 7 bases spanning the gap. The CDR3 loop is CASSLGTGYGYTF. DNA for the CDR3: TGTGCCAGCAGCTTGGGTACAGGCTATGGCTACACCTTC.

The rearrangement uses TRBV30 and TRBJ1-2; D gene ambiguous. From germline, CDR1 is GTSNPN and CDR2 SVGIG (reference sequence). V was clipped by 3 bases and J by 4 bases, with 9 bases between them. This CDR3 is 12 amino acids long. The CDR3 sequence: CAWSAAPYGYTF. The CDR3 DNA reads as TGTGCCTGGAGCGCAGCGCCCTATGGCTACACCTTC.

This CDR3 is CASSSRTGVAYEQYF. CDR3 coding DNA: TGTGCCAGCAGCTCCAGGACAGGGGTGGCCTACGAGCAGTACTTC. The chain is built from TRBV7-2 and TRBJ2-7, with TRBD1 matching 9 bases. The J segment lost 2 bases and the V segment lost 4 bases, leaving 6 bases of the junction unmatched. The length of the CDR3 is 15 residues. The germline V gene has CDR1 SGHTA and CDR2 FQGNSA.

The chain couples TRBV15 to TRBJ2-6; D remains ambiguous. Trimming shortened V by 0 bases and J by 2 bases, and 8 bases separated the two germline ends. The CDR3 extends over 16 amino acids. The germline V gene encodes CDR1 LNHNV and CDR2 YYDKDF (reference sequence). The CDR3 spells CATSRDMGTGANVLTF. The DNA of the CDR3 is TGTGCCACCAGCAGAGATATGGGGACTGGGGCCAACGTCCTGACTTTC.

V usage is TRBV4-3 and J usage is TRBJ2-7, with D perhaps TRBD2 (6 bases). The CDR3 extends over 15 amino acids. V lost 1 base, J lost 3 bases, and 13 bases lay in between. Germline V CDR1 and CDR2: LGHNA, YSLEER. The DNA for the CDR3 is TGCGCCAGCAGCCAAGTCGGCGGGAAAGGCTACGAGCAGTACTTC. This codes for CASSQVGGKGYEQYF.

This clone was observed once. The gene calls are TRBV29-1 and TRBJ2-7, with D perhaps matching TRBD1 (5 bases). V lost 4 bases to trimming and J lost 1 base, with 17 bases between them. Germline CDR1 SQVTM, CDR2 ANQGSEA. CDR3 size: 15 residues. The CDR3 protein is CSVGPKGVGSYEQYF. The CDR3 nucleotides are TGCAGCGTTGGACCCAAAGGGGTGGGATCCTACGAGCAGTACTTC.

On this clone: Different DNA sequences within this sample yield the same CDR3. The gene calls are TRBV30 and TRBJ1-1, with D uncertain. Germline lookup yields CDR1 GTSNPN and CDR2 SVGIG (reference sequence). The ends were cut back, 1 base at V and 1 base at J, with 4 bases in the middle. The CDR3 extends over 12 amino acids. In nucleotides, the CDR3 is TGTGCCTGGAGTGGTGGGAACACTGAAGCTTTCTTT. This gives the protein CAWSGGNTEAFF.

The V gene is TRBV5-6, the J gene TRBJ2-3; no reliable D call. CDR1 and CDR2 from the germline V gene are SGHDT and YYEEEE. The CDR3 runs 14 residues. V lost 1 base, J lost 1 base, and 7 bases lay in between. The CDR3 nucleotides are TGTGCCAGCAGCTTGCGTTCTGGCACAGATACGCAGTATTTT. Amino acids: CASSLRSGTDTQYF.

This chain uses TRBV7-2 with TRBJ2-5, with 12 bases that match TRBD2. V was pared by 2 bases and J by 5 bases, with 6 bases of the junction left unmatched. CDR1 is SGHTA and CDR2 is FQGNSA in the germline V gene. The CDR3 has 16 amino acids. Here the CDR3 DNA reads TGTGCCAGCAGCTTATGGACTAGCGGGGTTTCGGAGACCCAGTACTTC. Protein: CASSLWTSGVSETQYF.

This sequence joins TRBV5-7 and TRBJ2-7; D is uncertain. TRBV5-7 is filed as an ORF, its function uncertain. Trimming shortened V by 3 bases and J by 6 bases, and 10 bases separated the two germline ends. The CDR3 runs 12 residues. The CDR3 sequence: CASSYAKGEQYF. Here the CDR3 DNA reads TGTGCCAGCAGCTACGCCAAGGGCGAGCAGTACTTC.

The chain carries TRBV4-1 and TRBJ2-7; either TRBD1 or TRBD2 may fit D (5 bases each). The V gene's germline CDR1 is MGHRA and CDR2 YSYEKL. V was trimmed by 1 base and J by 0 bases, leaving 10 bases between them. The CDR3 totals 15 residues. The CDR3 spells CASSQGFGGSYEQYF. The CDR3, as DNA: TGCGCCAGCAGCCAAGGCTTTGGGGGCTCCTACGAGCAGTACTTC.

The J gene is TRBJ2-1, the V gene TRBV5-1; TRBD2 agrees at 11 bases. V lost 1 base and J lost 3; bases outside the gene matches: 3. This CDR3 spans 16 amino acids. Germline V gene sequence: CDR1 SGHRS, CDR2 YFSETQ. CDR3 sequence: CASSLTSGGFYNEQFF. CDR3 DNA: TGCGCCAGCAGCTTGACTAGCGGGGGATTCTACAATGAGCAGTTCTTC.

This clone was counted only a few times. The chain is built from TRBV21-1 and TRBJ2-3; the table's D gene call, TRBD2, was not cross checked with the DNA. TRBV21-1 is termed a pseudogene. The CDR3 runs 17 residues. Written as DNA, the CDR3 is TGTGCCAGCAGCAAAGCGAACGCGGGGGGGCCGGGAGATACGCAGTATTTT. Its protein product is CASSKANAGGPGDTQYF.

The chain is built from TRBV6-5 and TRBJ1-4; D is undetermined. Germline V gene sequence: CDR1 MNHEY, CDR2 SVGAGI. The length of the CDR3 is 11 residues. The germline V and J ends were trimmed by 5 bases and 8 bases, with 6 bases remaining between them. The CDR3 region is CASSDTEKLFF. CDR3 coding DNA: TGTGCCAGCAGTGATACAGAAAAACTGTTTTTT.

The rearrangement links TRBV5-6 to TRBJ2-5; D gene unclear. V gave up 1 base and J gave up 5 bases, with 3 bases separating them. Germline CDR1 and CDR2: SGHDT and YYEEEE. The CDR3 spans 11 residues. The CDR3 loop reads CASSLSETQYF. The CDR3 nucleotides read TGTGCCAGCAGCTTGAGCGAGACCCAGTACTTC.

The V call is TRBV30, the J call TRBJ2-7, with 7 bases aligning to TRBD2. This CDR3 has 15 residues. Looked up from germline, CDR1 is GTSNPN and CDR2 is SVGIG (reference sequence). V gave up 5 bases and J gave up 4 bases; unmatched junction bases: 14. CDR3 coding DNA: TGTGCCTGGGGACCCGGGGGGACCGTCACGTACGAGCAGTACTTC. Protein product: CAWGPGGTVTYEQYF.

The chain couples TRBV5-1 to TRBJ2-5; 8 bases map to TRBD1. V shed 6 bases, J shed 2 bases, and the junction held 6 bases outside the gene matches. This CDR3 has 14 residues. CDR1 is SGHRS, CDR2 YFSETQ, per germline. DNA for the CDR3: TGCGCCAGCACCCGGGACAGGCAACAAGAGACCCAGTACTTC. Amino acid sequence: CASTRDRQQETQYF.

The V gene is TRBV25-1, the J gene TRBJ1-2; D is perhaps TRBD1 (5 bases). The CDR3 consists of 12 residues. Trimming pared 5 bases from V and 4 bases from J, leaving 8 bases between. Germline CDR1 and CDR2: MGHDK and SYGVNS. CDR3 sequence reads: CASSTTVYGYTF. CDR3 DNA: TGTGCCAGCAGTACGACAGTCTATGGCTACACCTTC.

The chain links TRBV5-1 to TRBJ1-2; the D gene is possibly TRBD1 (5 bases). The ends were cut back, 5 bases at V and 14 bases at J, with 25 bases in the middle. Germline loops: CDR1 SGHRS, CDR2 YFSETQ. The CDR3 spans 14 residues. The CDR3 loop is CASSSGTADLGSTF. The CDR3 coding sequence is TGCGCCAGCAGTTCCGGGACGGCCGACCTGGGGAGTACCTTC.

The CDR3: CAISEFSNQPQHF. DNA of the CDR3: TGTGCCATCAGTGAGTTTAGCAATCAGCCCCAGCATTTT. The chain has TRBV10-3 and TRBJ1-5; D is unresolved. CDR1 and CDR2 from the germline V gene are ENHRY and SYGVKD. The CDR3 extends over 13 amino acids. Trimming took 1 base from V and 0 from J, leaving 1 base between them.

V usage is TRBV29-1 and J usage is TRBJ2-3; D gene uncertain. This CDR3 spans 13 amino acids. V was shortened by 5 bases and J by 0 bases, with 9 bases between the two germline ends. Looked up from germline, CDR1 is SQVTM and CDR2 is ANQGSEA. This chain's CDR3 is CSVRGVSTDTQYF. Written as DNA, the CDR3 is TGCAGCGTTCGAGGTGTTAGCACAGATACGCAGTATTTT.

This clone was observed a handful of times. The rearrangement joins TRBV29-1 to TRBJ1-2, with 8 bases identical to TRBD1. Trimming at V came to 6 bases and at J to 8 bases, leaving 5 bases not matched to a gene. The CDR3 totals 11 residues. Looked up from germline, CDR1 is SQVTM and CDR2 is ANQGSEA. The CDR3, as DNA: TGCAGCGTGGGACAGGTGGGCGGCTACACCTTC. It codes for CSVGQVGGYTF.

This clone has more than one count but fewer than ten. The chain uses TRBV19 and TRBJ1-5; no firm D call. Germline loops: CDR1 LNHDA, CDR2 SQIVND (reference sequence). Trimming took off 8 bases at V and 8 bases at J, with 7 bases between the two ends. The length of the CDR3 is 10 residues. The CDR3 sequence: CASSPEPQHF. The CDR3 DNA follows: TGTGCCAGTTCCCCTGAGCCCCAGCATTTT.

This clone has a handful of counts. V usage is TRBV7-9 and J usage is TRBJ1-1; the D gene is possibly TRBD1 (6 bases). The germline gives CDR1 SEHNR, CDR2 FQNEAQ (reference sequence). The CDR3 loop spans 15 amino acids. V was pared by 4 bases and J by 1 base, with 13 bases between. Here the CDR3 reads CASSSPDRKNTEAFF. The CDR3 DNA follows: TGTGCCAGCAGCTCGCCTGACAGGAAGAACACTGAAGCTTTCTTT.